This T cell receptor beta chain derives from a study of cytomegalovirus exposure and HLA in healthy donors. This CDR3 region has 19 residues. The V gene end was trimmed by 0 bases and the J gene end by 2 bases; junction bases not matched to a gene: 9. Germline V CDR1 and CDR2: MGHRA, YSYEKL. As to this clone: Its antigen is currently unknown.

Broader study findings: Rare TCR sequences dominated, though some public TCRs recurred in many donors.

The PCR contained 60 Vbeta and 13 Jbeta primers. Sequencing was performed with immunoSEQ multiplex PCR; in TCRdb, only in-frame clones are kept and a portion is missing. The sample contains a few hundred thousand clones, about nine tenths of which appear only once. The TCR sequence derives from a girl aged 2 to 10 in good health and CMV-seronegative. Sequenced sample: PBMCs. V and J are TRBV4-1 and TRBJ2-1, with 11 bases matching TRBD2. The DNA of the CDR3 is TGCGCCAGCAGCCAAGATCGACTAGCGGGATGGGGGGCCTACAATGAGCAGTTCTTC. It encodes CASSQDRLAGWGAYNEQFF.